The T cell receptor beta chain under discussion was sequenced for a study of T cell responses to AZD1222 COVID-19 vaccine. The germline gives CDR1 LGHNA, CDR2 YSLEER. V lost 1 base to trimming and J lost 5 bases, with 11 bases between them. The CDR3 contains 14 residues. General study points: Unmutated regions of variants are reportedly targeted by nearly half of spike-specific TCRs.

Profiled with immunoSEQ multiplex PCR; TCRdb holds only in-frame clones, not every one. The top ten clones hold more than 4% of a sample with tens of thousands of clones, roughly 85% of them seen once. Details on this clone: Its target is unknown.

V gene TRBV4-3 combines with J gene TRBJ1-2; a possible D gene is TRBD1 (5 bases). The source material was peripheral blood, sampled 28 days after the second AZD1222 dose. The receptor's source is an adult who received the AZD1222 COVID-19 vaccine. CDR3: CASSQVGAQYGYTF. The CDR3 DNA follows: TGCGCCAGCAGCCAAGTCGGGGCTCAGTATGGCTACACCTTC.